The clone carrying this T cell receptor (beta chain) was seen only once. The germline V gene encodes CDR1 WNHNN and CDR2 SYGVQD (reference sequence). V dropped 5 bases and J dropped 2; count of bases not matched to a gene: 5. The CDR3 loop spans 16 amino acids. The data derive from a study of OX40 agonist ivuxolimab in advanced cancers. Some clones are missing from TCRdb's copy, which holds only in-frame ones; the method was immunoSEQ multiplex PCR. Of nearly 60,000 clones listed, roughly four fifths are singletons. Prior autoimmune disease or systemic immunosuppression barred patients. Source: CD4+ or CD8+ T cells sorted from blood, taken in a trial of the OX40 agonist ivuxolimab. This TCR derives from an adult with an advanced solid tumor such as melanoma, head and neck, liver or kidney cancer. The chain combines TRBV10-1 with TRBJ2-3, with 12 bases matching TRBD2. CDR3 nucleotides: TGCGCCAGCAGTCGACTAGCGGGGGCTCTCACAGATACGCAGTATTTT. Encoded protein: CASSRLAGALTDTQYF.